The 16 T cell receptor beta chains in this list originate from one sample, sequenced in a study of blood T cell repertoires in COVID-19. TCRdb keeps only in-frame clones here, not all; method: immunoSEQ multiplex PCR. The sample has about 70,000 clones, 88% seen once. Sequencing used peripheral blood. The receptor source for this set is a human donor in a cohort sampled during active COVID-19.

The CDR3 bases are TGTGCCAGTAGTATTGGGGGGACAGGAGAGGGTACCGGGGAGCTGTTTTTT. It codes for CASSIGGTGEGTGELFF. The rearrangement joins TRBV19 to TRBJ2-2; the match to TRBD1 covers 8 bases. The CDR3 is made up of 17 amino acids. Germline V lookup: CDR1 LNHDA, CDR2 SQIVND (reference sequence). With V trimmed by 3 bases and J by 5 bases, 11 bases remained unmatched.

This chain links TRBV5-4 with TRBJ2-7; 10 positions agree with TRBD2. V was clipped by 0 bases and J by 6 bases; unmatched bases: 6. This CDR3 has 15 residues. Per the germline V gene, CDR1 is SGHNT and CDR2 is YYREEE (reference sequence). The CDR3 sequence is CASSLVAGGISEQYF. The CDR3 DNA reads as TGTGCCAGCAGCTTGGTAGCGGGAGGAATATCCGAGCAGTACTTC. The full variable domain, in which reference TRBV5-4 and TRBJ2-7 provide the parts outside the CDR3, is ETGVTQSPTHLIKTRGQQVTLRCSSQSGHNTVSWYQQALGQGPQFIFQYYREEENGRGNFPPRFSGLQFPNYSSELNVNALELDDSALYLCASSLVAGGISEQYFGPGTRLTVT.

DNA of the CDR3: TGTGCCAGCAAGTTAGCGAGCCCCTACGAGCAGTACGTC. Its protein is CASKLASPYEQYV. The rearrangement uses TRBV6-5 and TRBJ2-7, with D perhaps matching TRBD2 (5 bases). CDR1 is MNHEY and CDR2 is SVGAGI in the germline V gene. Trimming stripped 7 bases from V and 2 bases from J, with 12 bases between. The CDR3 totals 13 residues.

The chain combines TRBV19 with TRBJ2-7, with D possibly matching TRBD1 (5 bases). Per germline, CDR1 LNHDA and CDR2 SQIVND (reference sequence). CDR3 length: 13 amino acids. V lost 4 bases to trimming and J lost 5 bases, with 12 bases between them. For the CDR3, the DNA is TGTGCCAGTAGTAAAGGGGTGTCGGACGAGCAGTACGTC. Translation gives CASSKGVSDEQYV.

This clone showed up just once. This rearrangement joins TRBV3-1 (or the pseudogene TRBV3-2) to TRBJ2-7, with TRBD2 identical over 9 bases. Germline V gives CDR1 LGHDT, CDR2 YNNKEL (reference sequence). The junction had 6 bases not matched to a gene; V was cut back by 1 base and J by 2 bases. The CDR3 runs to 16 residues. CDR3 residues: CASSQGLAGVAYEQYF. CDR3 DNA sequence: TGTGCCAGCAGCCAAGGGTTAGCGGGAGTAGCCTACGAGCAGTACTTC.

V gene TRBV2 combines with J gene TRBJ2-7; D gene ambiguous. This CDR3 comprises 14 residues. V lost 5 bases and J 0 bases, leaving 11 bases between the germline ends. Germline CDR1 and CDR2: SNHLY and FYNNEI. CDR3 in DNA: TGTGCCAGCAGTACCCCGGGTCACTCCTACGAGCAGTACTTC. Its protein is CASSTPGHSYEQYF.

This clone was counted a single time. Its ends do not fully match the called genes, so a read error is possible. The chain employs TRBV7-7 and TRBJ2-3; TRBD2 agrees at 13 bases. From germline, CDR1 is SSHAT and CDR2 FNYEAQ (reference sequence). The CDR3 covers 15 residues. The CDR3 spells CASSSGLAGSDTQYF. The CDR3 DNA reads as TGTGCTAGCAGCTCGGGACTAGCGGGGTCGGATACGCAGTATTTT.

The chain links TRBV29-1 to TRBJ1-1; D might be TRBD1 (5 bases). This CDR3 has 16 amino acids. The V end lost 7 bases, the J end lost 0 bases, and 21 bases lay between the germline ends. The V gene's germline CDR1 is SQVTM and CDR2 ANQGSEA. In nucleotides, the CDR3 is TGCAGCGGGCGGGACTCCGGGAAGGCCATGAACACTGAAGCTTTCTTT. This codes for CSGRDSGKAMNTEAFF.

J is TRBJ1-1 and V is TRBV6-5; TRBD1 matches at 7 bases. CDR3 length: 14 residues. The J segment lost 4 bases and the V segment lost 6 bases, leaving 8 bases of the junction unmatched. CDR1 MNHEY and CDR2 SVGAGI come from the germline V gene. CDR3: CASRPVQGGTEAFF. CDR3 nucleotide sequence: TGTGCCAGCAGACCCGTTCAGGGGGGCACTGAAGCTTTCTTT.

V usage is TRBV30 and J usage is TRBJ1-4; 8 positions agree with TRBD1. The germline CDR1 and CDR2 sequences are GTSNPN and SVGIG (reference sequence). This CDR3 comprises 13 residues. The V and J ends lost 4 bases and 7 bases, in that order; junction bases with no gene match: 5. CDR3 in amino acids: CAWIGDRGEKLFF. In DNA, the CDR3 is TGTGCCTGGATCGGCGACAGGGGTGAAAAACTGTTTTTT.

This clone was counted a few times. This chain's CDR3 is CASSRQENTEAFF. The CDR3 DNA sequence: TGTGCCAGCAGCCGACAGGAGAACACTGAAGCTTTCTTT. J is TRBJ1-1 and V is TRBV14, with a weak D call TRBD1 (6 bases). V was clipped by 4 bases and J by 1 base, with 7 bases between them. The CDR3 sequence is 13 residues long. Germline V CDR1 and CDR2: SGHDN, FVKESK.

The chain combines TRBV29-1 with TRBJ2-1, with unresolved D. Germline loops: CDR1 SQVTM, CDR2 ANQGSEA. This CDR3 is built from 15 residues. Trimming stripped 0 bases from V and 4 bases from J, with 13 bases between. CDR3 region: CSVEDSEETYNEQFF. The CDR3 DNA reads TGCAGCGTTGAAGACTCAGAGGAGACTTACAATGAGCAGTTCTTC.

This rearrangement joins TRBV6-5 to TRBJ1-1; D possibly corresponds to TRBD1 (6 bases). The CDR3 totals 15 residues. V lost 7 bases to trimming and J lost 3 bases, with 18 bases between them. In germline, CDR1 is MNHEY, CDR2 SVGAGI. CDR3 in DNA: TGTGCCAGCACCCCCGGGAGGGGGAGGGACACTGAAGCTTTCTTT. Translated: CASTPGRGRDTEAFF.

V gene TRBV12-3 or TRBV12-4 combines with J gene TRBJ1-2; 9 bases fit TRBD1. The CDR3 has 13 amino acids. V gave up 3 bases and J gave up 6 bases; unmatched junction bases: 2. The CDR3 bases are TGTGCCAGCAGTTTTGGGGACAGGGATGGCTACACCTTC. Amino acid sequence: CASSFGDRDGYTF.

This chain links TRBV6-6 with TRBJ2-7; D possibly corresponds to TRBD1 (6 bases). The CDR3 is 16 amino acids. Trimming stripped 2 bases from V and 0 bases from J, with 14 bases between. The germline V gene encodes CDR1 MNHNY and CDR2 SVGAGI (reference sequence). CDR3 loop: CASSYTTQGYSYEQYF. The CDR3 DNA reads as TGTGCCAGCAGTTACACTACCCAGGGGTACTCCTACGAGCAGTACTTC.

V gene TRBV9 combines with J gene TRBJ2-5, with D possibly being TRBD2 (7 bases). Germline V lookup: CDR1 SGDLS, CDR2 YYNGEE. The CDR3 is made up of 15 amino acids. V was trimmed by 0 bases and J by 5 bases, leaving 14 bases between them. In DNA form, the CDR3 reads TGTGCCAGCAGCGTAGCGGGGGGCAGTGGGGAGACCCAGTACTTC. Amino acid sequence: CASSVAGGSGETQYF.